The following is a T cell receptor beta chain sequence with its context. Antigen: not known. This entry comes from a study of T cell responses to AZD1222 COVID-19 vaccine. Germline V gene sequence: CDR1 LGHDT, CDR2 YNNKEL (reference sequence). There are 15 residues in the CDR3. V lost 1 base and J lost 1, with 11 bases in between. Study-level points and caveats: Among spike-specific TCRs, nearly half reportedly target unmutated variant regions. White British people made up most donors, females outnumbered males, and clonal diversity was possibly underestimated. After two AZD1222 doses, spike-specific TCR breadth and depth rose versus day 0. Spike-wide coverage was observed for vaccine-associated CD4 TCRs, with dominant responses at 160-218 and 743-854.

The method was immunoSEQ multiplex PCR; TCRdb's version includes in-frame clones alone and lacks a portion of them. The sample lists 150,000 to 190,000 clones, 88% occurring once. The V gene is TRBV3-1 (or the pseudogene TRBV3-2), the J gene TRBJ2-7; the D is unclear. Here the sequenced sample was peripheral blood, taken after recovery from COVID-19. This clonotype was sampled from an adult who had recovered from COVID-19. The CDR3 DNA reads TGTGCCAGCAGCCAAGGAACCAGCGCATCCTACGAGCAGTACTTC. Residues: CASSQGTSASYEQYF.